This is a list of T cell receptor beta chains from one sample in a study of human T cells and chemical hapten exposure. TCRdb recomputed calls from the RACE reads with MiXCR, one row per CDR3 protein. This sample has over 80,000 distinct CDR3 sequences; roughly a tenth occur once, and the top ten carry around 1.1%. Specimen: whole blood, collected in connection with sensitization to the hapten diphenylcyclopropenone (DPC). These TCRs come from a woman aged 30 to 39 with alopecia areata. Some clones in this sample may be carry-over from other donors' samples. CDR3s include the opening cysteine and the closing phenylalanine or tryptophan. The D gene is left open where the match is weak. Expanded clones get a size class; other rows say once, few or many, or leave the size out.

v_gene	d_gene	j_gene	abundance	CDR3nt	CDR3aa
TRBV7-2	.	TRBJ1-5	.	TGTGCCAGCAGCTTAAGTCCGGGGGGCTATCAGCCCCAGCATTTT	CASSLSPGGYQPQHF
TRBV12-3/TRBV12-4	TRBD1	TRBJ1-1	few	TGTGCCAGCGCGGGACAGCGAGCTTTCTTT	CASAGQRAFF
TRBV29-1	.	TRBJ1-1	few	TGCAGCGTTGTGGACGGAGGGTACACTGAAGCTTTCTTT	CSVVDGGYTEAFF
TRBV19	.	TRBJ2-1	.	TGTGCCAGTACCATAACTAGGGGTGGTTACAATGAGCAGTTCTTC	CASTITRGGYNEQFF
TRBV28	.	TRBJ1-1	.	TGTGCCAGCAGTCCCCGGGCGCGGGTTGAAGCTTTCTTT	CASSPRARVEAFF
TRBV20-1	TRBD1	TRBJ1-5	many	TGCAGTGCTTCAACTCGACAGGGGGTTTTTCAGCCCCAGCATTTT	CSASTRQGVFQPQHF
TRBV18	TRBD2	TRBJ2-1	few	TGTGCCAGCTCACCACCCCGCGGGAGGGCCCTTGCTCAGCAGTTCTTC	CASSPPRGRALAQQFF
TRBV5-1	TRBD1	TRBJ1-1	many	TGCGCCAGCAGCTCGGACAGGGAGGGTGAAGCTTTCTTT	CASSSDREGEAFF
TRBV10-3	.	TRBJ2-3	once	TGTGCCATCAGTGGGACCACGAGCGCAGATACGCAGTATTTT	CAISGTTSADTQYF
TRBV14	TRBD2	TRBJ2-1	many	TGTGCCAGCAGCCAGCGGGGGGAGAGGTACAATGAGCAGTTCTTC	CASSQRGERYNEQFF
TRBV27	.	TRBJ1-2	.	TGTGCCAGCAGTTTACAGGGGTTCCCTCTTTATGGCTACACCTTC	CASSLQGFPLYGYTF
TRBV5-1	.	TRBJ2-5	few	TGCGCCAGCAGCTTGCCGCGGGGAGGCCAAGAGACCCAGTACTTC	CASSLPRGGQETQYF
TRBV7-9	.	TRBJ1-5	.	TGTGCCAGCAGCTCCGGGGTGGGGGGTGGTGGCAATCAGCCCCAGCAATTT	CASSSGVGGGGNQPQQF
TRBV29-1	.	TRBJ1-2	many	TGCAGCGTTGATGAGGGTGGCAGGGCCGCCAGTGGCTACACCTTC	CSVDEGGRAASGYTF
TRBV12-3/TRBV12-4	TRBD1	TRBJ1-5	few	TGTGCCAGCAGTATAAGACAGGGGGGTAGCAATCAGCCCCAGCATTTT	CASSIRQGGSNQPQHF
TRBV3-1	.	TRBJ1-5	many	TGTGCCAGCAGCCAAGCTGGACTAAATCAGCCCCAGCATTTT	CASSQAGLNQPQHF
TRBV7-8	TRBD1	TRBJ1-5	.	TGTGCCAGCAGCTTAGTGGGGACAGGGGGGCAGCCCCAGCATTTT	CASSLVGTGGQPQHF
TRBV5-6	.	TRBJ1-5	.	TGTGCCAGCAGCTTTTACAGGGTTGGTCAGCCCCAGCATTTT	CASSFYRVGQPQHF
TRBV7-6	.	TRBJ1-1	.	TGTGCCAGCAGCTTCTATGGGACTGAAGCTTTCTTT	CASSFYGTEAFF
TRBV12-3/TRBV12-4	TRBD2	TRBJ2-7	.	TGTGCCAGCCGTCTAGCGGGGCCTTCCTACGAGCAGTACTTC	CASRLAGPSYEQYF
TRBV28	TRBD2	TRBJ2-1	few	TGTGCCAGCAGCTCGGGAGGGCGCGAGCAGTTCTTC	CASSSGGREQFF
TRBV12-3/TRBV12-4	.	TRBJ2-1	many	TGTGCCAGCAGTTTTCAGGATAGCTCCTACAATGAGCAGTTCTTC	CASSFQDSSYNEQFF
TRBV29-1	.	TRBJ1-1	.	TGCAGCGGTAGACAGGAGGGCACTGAAGCTTTCTTT	CSGRQEGTEAFF
TRBV29-1	.	TRBJ1-4	many	TGCAGCGTTGAAGATGCTGGAGACGTTAATGAAAAACTGTTTTTT	CSVEDAGDVNEKLFF
TRBV7-9	TRBD1	TRBJ1-5	many	TGTGCCAGCAGCTTAGTGGGACAGGGAAATCAGCCCCAGCATTTT	CASSLVGQGNQPQHF
TRBV19	.	TRBJ2-2	.	TGTGCCAGTAGCTCCGCCCCGACAGCGAACACCGGGGAGCTGTTTTTT	CASSSAPTANTGELFF
TRBV6-2/TRBV6-3	TRBD1	TRBJ2-1	.	TGTGCCAGCAGTATCGGGACAGGGGTAAGCTCCTACAATGAGCAGTTCTTC	CASSIGTGVSSYNEQFF
TRBV6-2/TRBV6-3	.	TRBJ1-1	.	TGTGCCAGCAGTTATGAGGAGAACACTGAAGCTTTCTTT	CASSYEENTEAFF
TRBV9	.	TRBJ1-2	many	TGTGCCAGCAGCGTAGCTGGTTCCCCTAACTATGGCTACACCTTC	CASSVAGSPNYGYTF
TRBV28	.	TRBJ1-6	few	TGTGCCAGCAGGACAGTCATTAATTCACCCCTCCACTTT	CASRTVINSPLHF
TRBV3-1	.	TRBJ2-1	many	TGTGCCAGCAGCGTTACTAGCAACAGCTATGCTGAGCAGTTCTTC	CASSVTSNSYAEQFF
TRBV5-6	.	TRBJ1-4	.	TGTGCCAGCAACTACGAGGCCGGGATAGGAGGTGAAAAACTGTTTTTT	CASNYEAGIGGEKLFF
TRBV4-3	.	TRBJ2-3	.	TGCGCCAGCAGCCAAGATCTGGGAGGGGGCGGTACAGATACGCAGTATTTT	CASSQDLGGGGTDTQYF
TRBV5-5	TRBD1	TRBJ1-3	.	TGTGCCAGCAGTTCGGCCCGGACAGGGCTAGGAAACACCATATATTTT	CASSSARTGLGNTIYF
TRBV7-2	.	TRBJ1-3	.	TGTGCCAGCAGTTCCAGGCCAACCTCTGGAAACACCATATATTTT	CASSSRPTSGNTIYF
TRBV2	.	TRBJ1-2	.	TGTGCCAGCAGTGTCGTCAGCGCTAACTATGGCTACACCTTC	CASSVVSANYGYTF
TRBV20-1	.	TRBJ1-5	many	TGCAGTGCTAGCGATAGCAGGGCCTCCGAGGGTAATCCCCAGCATTTT	CSASDSRASEGNPQHF
TRBV6-1	.	TRBJ2-1	.	TGTGCCAGCAACGGGGACTCCAATGAGCAGTTCTTC	CASNGDSNEQFF
TRBV29-1	.	TRBJ2-1	few	TGCAGCGTTGAAGATCCGGTGTCGGCAGCGATTGACTTC	CSVEDPVSAAIDF
TRBV7-2	TRBD2	TRBJ2-1	many	TGTGCCAGCAGCTTTCGACTAGCGGGCACTACTAGATTTAACAATGAGCAGTTCTTC	CASSFRLAGTTRFNNEQFF
TRBV2	.	TRBJ2-5	many	TGTGCCAGCAGTGGGGAAGGAGAAAACCAAGAGACCCAGTACTTC	CASSGEGENQETQYF
TRBV5-4	.	TRBJ1-1	few	TGTGCCAGCAGAGACAGGACCAACACTGAAGCTTTCTTT	CASRDRTNTEAFF
TRBV4-1	.	TRBJ1-6	few	TGCGCCAGCAGCCAGAGTCAGGCTTTAGATTCACCCCTCCACTTT	CASSQSQALDSPLHF
TRBV5-6	.	TRBJ1-2	many	TGTGCCAGCAGCGCCTTCCGGACAGACTATGGCTACACCTTC	CASSAFRTDYGYTF
TRBV10-3	.	TRBJ2-4	many	TGTGCCATCATTTTAGGGTTCCTAGCCAAAAACATTCAGTACTTC	CAIILGFLAKNIQYF
TRBV10-3	TRBD2	TRBJ2-1	many	TGTGCCACCCGGACTAGCGGGGACAATGAGCAGTTCTTC	CATRTSGDNEQFF
TRBV3-1	TRBD2	TRBJ2-1	many	TGTGCCAGCAGCCACAAGAGGGCGGGAGTATACGCAAATGAGCAGTTCTTC	CASSHKRAGVYANEQFF
TRBV5-1	.	TRBJ1-2	many	TGCGCCAGCAGCTTGGAAGGGGTCCCCGCCCGTGGCTACACCTTC	CASSLEGVPARGYTF
TRBV10-1	TRBD1	TRBJ2-3	.	TGCGCCAGCAGTCCGGGACAGGGGGTAGATACGCAGTATTTT	CASSPGQGVDTQYF
TRBV28	.	TRBJ1-1	few	TGTGCCAGTAAAGCCGGAGGCACTGAAGCTTTCTTT	CASKAGGTEAFF
TRBV4-3	.	TRBJ2-3	.	TGCGCCAGCAGCCAAGGTGAGGCTGGTACGCAGTATTTT	CASSQGEAGTQYF
TRBV7-2	.	TRBJ2-2	.	TGTGCCAGCAGCCCCGTGGGCCCCGGGGAGCTGTTTTTT	CASSPVGPGELFF
TRBV5-6	TRBD1	TRBJ1-2	many	TGTGCCAGCAGCTCAGGGGGTCTGGGCAAGGGCTACACCTTC	CASSSGGLGKGYTF
TRBV5-4	.	TRBJ1-1	.	TGTGCCAGCAGCTTGACAGCCCAAAACACTGAAGCTTTCTTT	CASSLTAQNTEAFF
TRBV6-6	TRBD2	TRBJ2-3	few	TGTGCCAGCAGCCAGACTAGCGGGAGTACGGATACGCAGTATTTT	CASSQTSGSTDTQYF
TRBV30	.	TRBJ1-4	many	TGTGCCTGGAGTGCCTTCGGGACCCATAATGAAAAACTGTTTTTT	CAWSAFGTHNEKLFF
TRBV7-3	TRBD1	TRBJ1-1	.	TGTGCCAGCAGCCCGGGACAGCGTCACACTGAAGCTTTCTTT	CASSPGQRHTEAFF
TRBV19	.	TRBJ1-5	many	TGTGCCAGTAGCACCGTCAGCGCGACAGCTTATAGCAATCAGCCCCAGCATTTT	CASSTVSATAYSNQPQHF
TRBV4-2	.	TRBJ1-4	many	TGTGCCAGCAGCCAGCAGGGCCCGGCAACTAATGAAAAACTGTTTTTT	CASSQQGPATNEKLFF
TRBV24-1	TRBD2	TRBJ2-1	few	TGTGCCACCAGTGATCTCCCCGGGAGGGCGGGGGCGACCTCCTACAATGAGCAGTTCTTC	CATSDLPGRAGATSYNEQFF